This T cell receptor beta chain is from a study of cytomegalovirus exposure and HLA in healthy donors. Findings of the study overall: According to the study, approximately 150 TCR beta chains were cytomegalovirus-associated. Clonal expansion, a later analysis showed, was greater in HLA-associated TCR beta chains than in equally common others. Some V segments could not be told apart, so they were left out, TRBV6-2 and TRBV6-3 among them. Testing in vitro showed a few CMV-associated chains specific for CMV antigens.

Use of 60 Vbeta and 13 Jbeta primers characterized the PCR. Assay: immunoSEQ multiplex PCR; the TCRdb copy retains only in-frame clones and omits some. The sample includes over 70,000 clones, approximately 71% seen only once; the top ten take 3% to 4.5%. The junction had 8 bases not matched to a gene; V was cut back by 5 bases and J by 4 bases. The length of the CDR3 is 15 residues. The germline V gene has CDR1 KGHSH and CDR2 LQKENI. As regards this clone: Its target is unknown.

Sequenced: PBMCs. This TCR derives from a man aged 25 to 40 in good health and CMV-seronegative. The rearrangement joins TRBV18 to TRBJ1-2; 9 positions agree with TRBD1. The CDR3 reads CASSAETGGSYGYTF. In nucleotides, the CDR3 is TGTGCCAGCTCAGCAGAGACAGGGGGTAGCTATGGCTACACCTTC.